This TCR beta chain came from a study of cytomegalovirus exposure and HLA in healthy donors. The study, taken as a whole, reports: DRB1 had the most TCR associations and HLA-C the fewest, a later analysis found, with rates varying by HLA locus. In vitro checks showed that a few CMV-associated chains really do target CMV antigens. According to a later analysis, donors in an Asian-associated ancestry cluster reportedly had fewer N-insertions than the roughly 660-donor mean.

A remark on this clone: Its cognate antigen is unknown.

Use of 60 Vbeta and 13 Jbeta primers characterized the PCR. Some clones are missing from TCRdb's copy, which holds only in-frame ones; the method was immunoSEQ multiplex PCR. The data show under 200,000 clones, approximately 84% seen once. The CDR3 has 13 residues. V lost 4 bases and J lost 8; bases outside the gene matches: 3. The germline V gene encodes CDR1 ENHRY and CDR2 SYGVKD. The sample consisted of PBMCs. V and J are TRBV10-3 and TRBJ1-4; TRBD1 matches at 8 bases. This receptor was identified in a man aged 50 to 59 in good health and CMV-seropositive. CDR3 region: CAISARDREKLFF. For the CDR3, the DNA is TGTGCCATCAGTGCCCGGGACAGGGAAAAACTGTTTTTT.